The text below deals with one T cell receptor beta chain. Original data processing: By means of reference gene primer amplification, nucleated cell counts were estimated. The protocol was immunoSEQ multiplex PCR, while the TCRdb copy is restricted to in-frame clones and leaves out a portion. The D gene and trimming were derived from the DNA, and the V and J assignments and clone size from that table. The repertoire holds 200,000 or so clones, with about four fifths as singletons. The data originate from a study of blood T cell repertoires in COVID-19. At the level of the study: Spain, Italy and the United States supplied samples that represented acute and convalescent COVID-19. Sources were T cells, B-cell-depleted T cells, or PBMCs; the material itself was cDNA or gDNA.

The CDR3 is 16 residues long. V was clipped by 1 base and J by 3 bases; unmatched bases: 4. Germline CDR1 is PRHDT and CDR2 is FYEKMQ (reference sequence). The clonotype comes from an older woman with active or convalescent COVID-19. This chain uses TRBV13 with TRBJ2-3; 10 bases agree with TRBD2. The sequenced sample was peripheral blood. CDR3 residues: CASSLVSSGSTDTQYF. The DNA of the CDR3 is TGTGCCAGCAGCTTAGTATCTAGCGGGAGTACAGATACGCAGTATTTT.